This T cell receptor beta chain comes out of a study of cytomegalovirus exposure and HLA in healthy donors. Study results and caveats: The study labeled under 200 TCR beta chains cytomegalovirus-associated. In vitro work confirmed that three CMV-associated chains recognize CMV antigens. Reports indicated that the classifier achieved high specificity and sensitivity in diagnosing cytomegalovirus status.

With respect to this clone: Antigen: not known.

Measured with immunoSEQ multiplex PCR; TCRdb has only the in-frame clones, and not every one. The profile covers 100,000 to 150,000 clones, with approximately 94% appearing a single time and less than 2% taken by the ten largest. Per germline, CDR1 MNHNY and CDR2 SVGAGI (reference sequence). There are 13 residues in the CDR3. J gave up 7 bases and V 5 bases, and 5 bases lay outside the gene matches. These donors were members of the roughly 110-subject validation cohort, a group separate from the roughly 670-subject first cohort. This rearrangement joins TRBV6-6 to TRBJ2-5; TRBD1 matches 9 bases. Sequenced material: PBMCs. The TCR comes from a man aged 18-30 years in good health and CMV-seronegative. CDR3 nucleotides: TGTGCCAGCAGTAGGACAGGGGTTGGGACCCAGTACTTC. Protein: CASSRTGVGTQYF.